The source of this T cell receptor beta chain is a study of T cells after yellow fever vaccination. Ten or more counts support this clonotype. J lost 1 base, V lost 6 bases, and 4 bases had no gene match. The CDR3 spans 13 residues. The germline CDR1 and CDR2 sequences are SQVTM and ANQGSEA. Study observations and caveats: Most primary-vaccination clones reappeared after the booster (just under 98% CD4, roughly 88% CD8). FACS-sorted repertoires might harbor abundant contaminating clonotypes from the bulk population.

TCRdb processed the 5' RACE reads anew with MiXCR; each CDR3 protein has one entry. The sample lists under 50,000 distinct CDR3 sequences, over 5.5% occurring once. The TCR sequence derives from a man aged 25-40 years who received the YFV17D yellow fever vaccine. Sequenced material: PBMCs, either bulk or a sorted T-cell subset (CD4+, CD8+, memory, or dextramer-sorted; not recorded which), taken 45 days after the yellow fever booster vaccination. J is TRBJ2-7 and V is TRBV29-1; TRBD1 matches 9 bases. The CDR3 region is CSVADRGSYEQYF. The DNA for the CDR3 is TGCAGCGTCGCGGACAGGGGTTCCTACGAGCAGTACTTC.